The subject of this entry is one TCR beta chain. This record comes from a study of T cells after yellow fever vaccination. The authors made TCR cDNA by 5'RACE template switching, adding a universal primer site and UMIs. TCRdb analysed the 5' RACE reads with MiXCR anew, one entry per CDR3 protein. The data contain under 400,000 distinct CDR3 sequences, roughly an eighth of them seen just once; the ten biggest clones take up 2.5% to 4%. This CDR3 has 12 residues. Trimming pared 8 bases from V and 4 bases from J, leaving 10 bases between. Germline V gene lookup returns CDR1 SNHLY and CDR2 FYNNEI. Sequences were derived from CD4+ T cells sorted from PBMCs, sampled 15 days after the yellow fever booster vaccination. The TCR comes from a man aged 18 to 30 who received the YFV17D yellow fever vaccine. This rearrangement joins TRBV2 to TRBJ2-3; D may be TRBD1 (6 bases). CDR3 bases: TGTGCCAGCGGGAGACAGGCAGATACGCAGTATTTT. Encoded protein: CASGRQADTQYF.